The text below deals with one T cell receptor (beta chain). What it recognizes is unknown. This entry comes from a study of OX40 agonist ivuxolimab in advanced cancers. Overall study context: Ivuxolimab, an antibody that agonizes OX40 (CD134), was administered to the patients. General study results and limits: Dose levels from 0.1 to 3.0 mg/kg saw CD4+ and CD8+ blood T cells expand clonally by week 6. Clonal expansion was among the lowest in partial responders at 0.1-3.0 mg/kg, especially CD8+. CD8+ T cells (on average) carried more expanded clones than CD4+ T cells.

TCRdb keeps only in-frame clones here, not all; method: immunoSEQ multiplex PCR. The sample has tens of thousands of clones, 75% to 85% seen once. Trimming at V came to 8 bases and at J to 7 bases, leaving 12 bases not matched to a gene. The CDR3 runs to 15 residues. Germline CDR1 reads ENHRY; CDR2 reads SYGVKD. The chain carries TRBV10-3 and TRBJ2-1; 9 bases line up with TRBD2. The TCR sequence derives from an adult with an advanced solid tumor such as melanoma, head and neck, liver or kidney cancer. Specimen: CD4+ or CD8+ T cells sorted from blood, collected in a trial of the OX40 agonist ivuxolimab. DNA for the CDR3: TGTGCCATCTTTGGCGGGGGGGATACGGGAAATGAGCAGTTCTTC. Its translation is CAIFGGGDTGNEQFF.